Described below is a single T cell receptor beta chain sequence and its context. The target antigen is unknown. This table comes from immunoSEQ multiplex PCR, and its TCRdb copy is limited to in-frame clones, with some not included. The sample shows 260,000 or so clones, more than 75% of them seen only once. The V gene's germline CDR1 is SGHTA and CDR2 FQGNSA. The CDR3 has 12 amino acids. V lost 4 bases and J 9 bases, leaving 12 bases between the germline ends. The sample belongs to a study of cytomegalovirus exposure and HLA in healthy donors. Whole-study results and caveats: Specific recognition of CMV antigens was confirmed in vitro for a few chains (all CMV-associated).

The source of this sequence is a young man in good health and CMV-seronegative. Source material: PBMCs. The chain links TRBV7-2 to TRBJ2-5; D not resolved. The CDR3 DNA sequence: TGTGCCAGCAGCTCGATCTCTAGTCCCCAGTACTTC. Translation gives CASSSISSPQYF.